The 21 T cell receptor beta chains below all came from one sample that was sequenced in a study of T cells and Merkel cell carcinoma outcomes. This table comes from immunoSEQ multiplex PCR, and its TCRdb copy is limited to in-frame clones, with some not included. The sample lists about 19,000 clones, over 70% seen once, with roughly 3.2% in the top ten. The sequenced sample consisted of tumor tissue from Merkel cell carcinoma. The receptors shown here come from a human donor with Merkel cell carcinoma.

The chain employs TRBV6-1 and TRBJ1-5, with 7 bases fitting TRBD1. The germline V gene has CDR1 MNHNS and CDR2 SASEGT. Trimming took 4 bases from V and 4 from J; bases not matched to a gene: 4. This CDR3 is built from 14 residues. The CDR3 here is CASSGQGANQPQHF. In DNA form, the CDR3 reads TGTGCCAGCAGTGGACAGGGAGCGAATCAGCCCCAGCATTTT.

V is TRBV6-6 and J is TRBJ2-2; 7 nucleotides match TRBD1. Germline trimming cut 5 bases from V and 6 bases from J; bases unmatched to any gene: 9. This CDR3 is 15 amino acids long. Germline V gives CDR1 MNHNY, CDR2 SVGAGI (reference sequence). CDR3 DNA sequence: TGTGCCAGCAGTCCCAGGACAGGAAAGGCCGGGGAGCTGTTTTTT. Translating gives CASSPRTGKAGELFF.

This CDR3 is CASSPSRDYGYTF. In DNA, the CDR3 is TGTGCCAGTAGTCCAAGCAGGGACTATGGCTACACCTTC. The J gene is TRBJ1-2, the V gene TRBV19, with D perhaps matching TRBD1 (5 bases). Per germline, CDR1 LNHDA and CDR2 SQIVND (reference sequence). The CDR3 is made up of 13 amino acids. The ends were cut back, 5 bases at V and 3 bases at J, with 10 bases in the middle.

The CDR3 DNA sequence: TGTGCCAGCAGTTACTCGCCAACGGGGAACACTGAAGCTTTCTTT. Encoded protein: CASSYSPTGNTEAFF. This chain links TRBV6-5 with TRBJ1-1; no firm D call. Trimming pared 0 bases from V and 1 base from J, leaving 9 bases between. The CDR3 spans 15 residues. Per the germline V gene, CDR1 is MNHEY and CDR2 is SVGAGI.

This chain's CDR3 is CASSDPPRSRGAFF. DNA for the CDR3: TGTGCCAGCAGTGATCCGCCCCGGTCAAGGGGCGCTTTCTTT. This chain links TRBV25-1 with TRBJ1-1; maybe TRBD1 (5 bases). Germline CDR1 and CDR2: MGHDK and SYGVNS. The CDR3 extends over 14 amino acids. V was clipped by 3 bases and J by 11 bases, with 19 bases between them.

J is TRBJ1-5 and V is TRBV28; no firm D call. The V gene lost 7 bases and the J gene lost 3 bases, with 13 bases spanning the gap. Per the germline V gene, CDR1 is MDHEN and CDR2 is SYDVKM. CDR3 size: 14 residues. This CDR3 is CASTRDGTNQPQHF. As DNA, the CDR3 is TGTGCCAGCACCCGAGACGGAACCAATCAGCCCCAGCATTTT. The variable domain in full, completed from reference TRBV28 and TRBJ1-5, reads DVKVTQSSRYLVKRTGEKVFLECVQDMDHENMFWYRQDPGLGLRLIYFSYDVKMKEKGDIPEGYSVSREKKERFSLILESASTNQTSMYLCASTRDGTNQPQHFGDGTRLSIL.

The V call is TRBV6-6, the J call TRBJ1-2; 9 positions agree with TRBD1. Germline loops: CDR1 MNHNY, CDR2 SVGAGI (reference sequence). This CDR3 contains 13 residues. J was trimmed by 7 bases and V by 7 bases; bases with no gene match: 7. The CDR3 coding sequence is TGTGCCAGCAACAACGAGGACAGGGGTGGCTACACCTTC. This codes for CASNNEDRGGYTF.

V usage is TRBV5-6 and J usage is TRBJ1-3, with 7 nucleotides matching TRBD1. CDR1 is SGHDT and CDR2 is YYEEEE in the germline V gene. Losses at the gene ends were 1 base for V and 4 bases for J; bases not matched to a gene: 11. The CDR3 spans 17 residues. CDR3 in DNA: TGTGCCAGCAGCTTGCGGGGTGAGACAGGGTACGGAAACACCATATATTTT. Its protein product is CASSLRGETGYGNTIYF.

The J gene is TRBJ1-2, the V gene TRBV27; possibly TRBD1 for D (6 bases). V lost 0 bases and J 4 bases, leaving 12 bases between the germline ends. This CDR3 region has 15 residues. Germline lookup yields CDR1 MNHEY and CDR2 SMNVEV (reference sequence). CDR3 sequence (DNA): TGTGCCAGCAGTTTATCTCCGGACAGATTCTATGGCTACACCTTC. Protein sequence: CASSLSPDRFYGYTF.

This clone came up once. The rearrangement uses TRBV2 and TRBJ2-1; D is unclear. The V end was cut by 3 bases, the J end by 2 bases, with 14 bases between. From germline, CDR1 is SNHLY and CDR2 FYNNEI. The CDR3 loop spans 16 amino acids. CDR3 residues: CASSEIYSPTYNEQFF. The CDR3 DNA sequence: TGTGCCAGCAGTGAGATCTACTCCCCCACCTACAATGAGCAGTTCTTC.

The V and J genes are TRBV5-1 and TRBJ2-3; D not resolved. V was clipped by 4 bases and J by 6 bases, with 12 bases between them. The germline V gene encodes CDR1 SGHRS and CDR2 YFSETQ. CDR3 length: 13 residues. CDR3 coding DNA: TGCGCCAGCAGCCTTGGACCGCAGGATACGCAGTATTTT. This gives the protein CASSLGPQDTQYF.

V usage is TRBV18 and J usage is TRBJ2-2; D ambiguous. The CDR3 length is 17 residues. Trimming took 2 bases from V and 0 from J, leaving 13 bases between them. Germline CDR1 reads KGHSH; CDR2 reads LQKENI. The CDR3 coding sequence is TGTGCCAGCTCACCAGGGTCGGACGGTCCGAACACCGGGGAGCTGTTTTTT. It yields the protein CASSPGSDGPNTGELFF.

The chain links TRBV1 to TRBJ1-5; the table's D gene call, TRBD1, was not cross checked with the DNA. TRBV1 is shown as a pseudogene. There are 21 residues in the CDR3. The CDR3 region is CTSRPQPSRIQNRRFNQPQHF. The CDR3 coding sequence is TGCACCAGCAGGCCACAGCCGTCAAGGATCCAAAATCGCCGCTTCAATCAGCCCCAGCATTTT.

The gene calls are TRBV5-1 and TRBJ2-5; possible D gene TRBD2, 6 bases. Between the trimmed V and J ends, which lost 0 bases and 8 bases, there was a span of 11 bases. This CDR3 region has 13 residues. The germline V gene has CDR1 SGHRS and CDR2 YFSETQ. CDR3 in amino acids: CASSLAGGETQYF. The CDR3 coding sequence is TGCGCCAGCAGCTTGGCCGGAGGGGAAACCCAGTACTTC.

This clone was observed a handful of times. This sequence joins TRBV2 and TRBJ1-2; D might be TRBD1 (6 bases). V was shortened by 7 bases and J by 2 bases, with 11 bases between the two germline ends. CDR3 length equals 13 residues. Germline V gene lookup returns CDR1 SNHLY and CDR2 FYNNEI. CDR3 in amino acids: CASTWDMNYGYTF. CDR3 nucleotide sequence: TGTGCCAGCACCTGGGACATGAACTATGGCTACACCTTC.

This clone was detected once. The genes are TRBV7-8 and TRBJ2-7; D may correspond to TRBD1 or TRBD2 (5 bases each). The CDR3 loop spans 12 amino acids. Germline CDR1 SGHVS, CDR2 FQNEAQ. Trimming took off 2 bases at V and 5 bases at J, with 7 bases between the two ends. The CDR3 reads CASSLWDHEQYF. Here the CDR3 DNA reads TGTGCCAGCAGCTTATGGGACCACGAGCAGTACTTC.

In DNA form, the CDR3 reads TGTGCCGCAGGTTACCAGTACTACGAGCAGTACTTC. Encoded protein: CAAGYQYYEQYF. The chain has TRBV2 and TRBJ2-7; D not resolved. Germline assignment: CDR1 SNHLY and CDR2 FYNNEI. CDR3 length equals 12 residues. Trimming cost V 11 bases and J 3 bases, with 14 bases left between them.

This chain connects TRBV6-5 to TRBJ2-5; no definite D call. The germline gives CDR1 MNHEY, CDR2 SVGAGI. V shed 5 bases and J shed 6 bases, with 16 bases lying between them. The CDR3 is made up of 14 amino acids. CDR3 residues: CASSPRLVGKTQYF. Written as DNA, the CDR3 is TGTGCCAGCAGTCCTCGTTTGGTTGGGAAGACCCAGTACTTC.

V and J are TRBV6-1 and TRBJ2-5; TRBD1 is a possible D gene (5 bases). CDR3 length: 13 residues. V was shortened by 1 base and J by 4 bases, with 7 bases between the two germline ends. Germline lookup yields CDR1 MNHNS and CDR2 SASEGT. Written as DNA, the CDR3 is TGTGCCAGCAGTGAAGGACAGAGAGAGACCCAGTACTTC. The encoded protein is CASSEGQRETQYF.

This clone was picked up a small number of times. The chain has TRBV4-1 and TRBJ2-7, with 9 bases that match TRBD2. CDR1 is MGHRA, CDR2 YSYEKL, per germline. The CDR3 is made up of 14 amino acids. V lost 1 base, J lost 7 bases, and 5 bases stayed unmatched. The CDR3 here is CASSQVAGGREQYF. CDR3 coding DNA: TGCGCCAGCAGCCAAGTTGCGGGGGGGCGTGAGCAGTACTTC.

J is TRBJ1-2 and V is TRBV7-9; D is unclear. The germline V gene encodes CDR1 SEHNR and CDR2 FQNEAQ (reference sequence). This CDR3 spans 13 amino acids. V lost 2 bases, J lost 8 bases, and 12 bases lay in between. Here the CDR3 DNA reads TGTGCCAGCAGCTTAACCCCTGGAGGGGGCTACACCTTC. Translated: CASSLTPGGGYTF.